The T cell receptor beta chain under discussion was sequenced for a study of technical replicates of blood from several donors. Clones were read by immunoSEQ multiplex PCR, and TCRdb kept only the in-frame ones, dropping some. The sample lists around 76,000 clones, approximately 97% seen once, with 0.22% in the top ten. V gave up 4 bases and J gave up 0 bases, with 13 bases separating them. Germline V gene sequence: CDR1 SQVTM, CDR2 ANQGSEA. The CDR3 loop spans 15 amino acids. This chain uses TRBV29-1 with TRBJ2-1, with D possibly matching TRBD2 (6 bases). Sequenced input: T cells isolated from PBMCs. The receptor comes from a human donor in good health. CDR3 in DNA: TGCAGCGTTGTAAAAGACGGGAGCTCCTACAATGAGCAGTTCTTC. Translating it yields CSVVKDGSSYNEQFF.